Here is one T cell receptor (beta chain) with its context. Germline V lookup: CDR1 SNHLY, CDR2 FYNNEI. The germline V and J ends were trimmed by 7 bases and 5 bases, with 9 bases remaining between them. The CDR3 spans 13 residues. Participants were aged roughly 18 to 90 years, lived in over 20 US areas, and enrolled virtually. Grouping used clinical history reported by participants in a survey and questionnaire. Symptom resolution, clearance, or two negative PCRs marked donors in Cohort 3 as recovered. Using immunoSEQ multiplex PCR, the repertoire was profiled, and TCRdb retains in-frame clones only, with some absent. The data hold 200,000 or so clones, with around 82% observed a single time. The sample comes from a study of blood T cell repertoires in COVID-19. Study-wide background: Material from acute and convalescent COVID-19 was sourced from the United States, Italy and Spain.

The chain combines TRBV2 with TRBJ1-6; no reliable D call. Input material: PBMCs or T cells enriched from blood (not recorded which). The origin of this receptor is a man in his forties who had recovered from COVID-19. The CDR3 loop is CASMRKNNSPLHF. The CDR3, as DNA: TGTGCCAGCATGCGGAAGAATAATTCACCCCTCCACTTT.